This is a list of T cell receptor beta chains from one sample in a study of CD8+ T cells in alopecia areata. This table comes from immunoSEQ multiplex PCR, and its TCRdb copy is limited to in-frame clones, with some not included. The table has about 180,000 clones, about 67% seen once; the top ten hold about 10%. The specimen comprised CD8+ T cells sorted from blood, sampled at week 0. The origin of the receptors is a human donor with alopecia areata. Each CDR3 is given with its conserved first and last residue. The order of the fields is J gene, V gene, D gene, CDR3 protein. D genes are given only for firm matches.

j_call: TRBJ1-2
v_call: TRBV27
d_call: NA
cdr3_aa: CASSLTGGQYYGYTF

j_call: TRBJ2-7
v_call: TRBV29-1
d_call: TRBD2
cdr3_aa: CSVVSRGAYEQYF

j_call: TRBJ1-1
v_call: TRBV29-1
d_call: TRBD1
cdr3_aa: CSVEDTGTANTEAFF

j_call: TRBJ2-5
v_call: TRBV11-1
d_call: TRBD2
cdr3_aa: CASAYTDLAGDGETQYF

j_call: TRBJ2-1
v_call: TRBV13
d_call: NA
cdr3_aa: CASSSYNEQFF

j_call: TRBJ2-2
v_call: TRBV19
d_call: NA
cdr3_aa: CASSIGAGRTGELFF

j_call: TRBJ2-1
v_call: TRBV27
d_call: NA
cdr3_aa: CASSLARQEQFF

j_call: TRBJ2-1
v_call: TRBV5-1
d_call: TRBD1
cdr3_aa: CASSPISGTGHNEQFF

j_call: TRBJ1-2
v_call: TRBV29-1
d_call: NA
cdr3_aa: CSVEDRQRDNYGYTF

j_call: TRBJ2-2
v_call: TRBV29-1
d_call: NA
cdr3_aa: CSVPRQNTGELFF

j_call: TRBJ2-1
v_call: TRBV29-1
d_call: TRBD2
cdr3_aa: CSALGGASYNEQFF

j_call: TRBJ2-5
v_call: TRBV7-4
d_call: NA
cdr3_aa: CASSLDRAQETQYF

j_call: TRBJ2-5
v_call: TRBV5-1
d_call: NA
cdr3_aa: CASSYGRVRETQYF

j_call: TRBJ1-1
v_call: TRBV7-9
d_call: NA
cdr3_aa: CASSHSSGNTEAFF

j_call: TRBJ2-6
v_call: TRBV15
d_call: TRBD1
cdr3_aa: CATSRVQGSGANVLTF

j_call: TRBJ1-2
v_call: TRBV29-1
d_call: NA
cdr3_aa: CSVDLGRNTTNYGYTF

j_call: TRBJ2-3
v_call: TRBV11-2
d_call: NA
cdr3_aa: CASSLIDSYTDTQYF

j_call: TRBJ2-1
v_call: TRBV7-9
d_call: TRBD1
cdr3_aa: CASSPPDRASYNEQFF

j_call: TRBJ1-2
v_call: TRBV29-1
d_call: NA
cdr3_aa: CSGEGGNGYTF

j_call: TRBJ2-2
v_call: TRBV7-9
d_call: NA
cdr3_aa: CASSPYTGELFF

j_call: TRBJ2-1
v_call: TRBV7-6
d_call: NA
cdr3_aa: CASSLEAGNEQFF

j_call: TRBJ1-1
v_call: TRBV15
d_call: NA
cdr3_aa: CATVTNTEAFF

j_call: TRBJ1-1
v_call: TRBV5-6
d_call: NA
cdr3_aa: CASNPKRRAGTEAFF

j_call: TRBJ1-1
v_call: TRBV2
d_call: NA
cdr3_aa: CASIDTRGAFF

j_call: TRBJ1-2
v_call: TRBV6-5
d_call: NA
cdr3_aa: CASSYAGEGGYTF

j_call: TRBJ2-2
v_call: TRBV29-1
d_call: NA
cdr3_aa: CSVVESTGELFF

j_call: TRBJ1-3
v_call: TRBV5-1
d_call: TRBD1
cdr3_aa: CASSLNDRGLNTIYF

j_call: TRBJ2-2
v_call: TRBV5-1
d_call: TRBD1
cdr3_aa: CASSDGTANTGELFF

j_call: TRBJ1-1
v_call: TRBV6-5
d_call: NA
cdr3_aa: CAISAVNTEAFF

j_call: TRBJ1-1
v_call: TRBV29-1
d_call: NA
cdr3_aa: CSGETRTEAFF

j_call: TRBJ1-5
v_call: TRBV15
d_call: NA
cdr3_aa: CATRDSWKTSNQPQHF

j_call: TRBJ2-3
v_call: TRBV13
d_call: NA
cdr3_aa: CASSLGVAADTQYF

j_call: TRBJ1-5
v_call: TRBV5-1
d_call: NA
cdr3_aa: CASSREGGNNQPQHF

j_call: TRBJ1-5
v_call: TRBV7-9
d_call: NA
cdr3_aa: CASTAGVGQPQHF

j_call: TRBJ2-3
v_call: TRBV5-8
d_call: TRBD1
cdr3_aa: CASSLGQGADTQYF

j_call: TRBJ1-1
v_call: TRBV30
d_call: NA
cdr3_aa: CAWVGAVANTEAFF

j_call: TRBJ2-1
v_call: TRBV29-1
d_call: TRBD1
cdr3_aa: CSVESGQGAHNEQFF

j_call: TRBJ1-1
v_call: TRBV5-6
d_call: NA
cdr3_aa: CASSNDAGLNTEAFF

j_call: TRBJ2-5
v_call: TRBV6-5
d_call: NA
cdr3_aa: CASSGPGGTQYF

j_call: TRBJ1-4
v_call: TRBV6-5
d_call: NA
cdr3_aa: CASSYSSHEKLFF

j_call: TRBJ1-2
v_call: TRBV5-1
d_call: NA
cdr3_aa: CASSLAIQGTGGYTF

j_call: TRBJ2-3
v_call: TRBV27
d_call: TRBD2
cdr3_aa: CASSTIRGGTDTQYF